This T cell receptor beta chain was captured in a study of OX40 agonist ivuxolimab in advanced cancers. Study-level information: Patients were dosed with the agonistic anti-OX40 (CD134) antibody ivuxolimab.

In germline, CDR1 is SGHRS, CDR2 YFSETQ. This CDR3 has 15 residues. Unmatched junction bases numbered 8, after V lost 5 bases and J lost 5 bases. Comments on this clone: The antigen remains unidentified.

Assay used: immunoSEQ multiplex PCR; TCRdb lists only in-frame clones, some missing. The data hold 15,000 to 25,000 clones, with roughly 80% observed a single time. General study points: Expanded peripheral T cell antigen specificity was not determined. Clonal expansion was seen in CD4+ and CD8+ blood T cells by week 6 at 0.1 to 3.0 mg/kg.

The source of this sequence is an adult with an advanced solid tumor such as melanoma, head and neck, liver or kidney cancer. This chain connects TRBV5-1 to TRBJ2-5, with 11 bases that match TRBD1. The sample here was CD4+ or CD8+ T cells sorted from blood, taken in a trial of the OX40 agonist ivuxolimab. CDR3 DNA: TGCGCCAGCAGTCCTGGACAGGGGGCCCGGGAGACCCAGTACTTC. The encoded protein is CASSPGQGARETQYF.